This T cell receptor (beta chain) derives from a study of technical replicates of blood from a few donors (TCRdb year 2017). Notes on this clone: Its cognate antigen has yet to be identified. It has no much larger one-base neighbor in the sample; base qualities were not kept.

Trimming removed 2 bases from V and 8 bases from J; the gene matches leave 4 bases unexplained. Including cysteine and phenylalanine, the CDR3 has 15 amino acids. Just the 45-base CDR3 DNA is kept, in frame starting at base 1. CDR1 and CDR2 (SGHNT, YENEEA) derive from the germline V gene. Libraries were built with the immunoSEQ multiplex PCR assay. This is the immuneACCESS table as TCRdb keeps it, with only in-frame sequences that have V and J called. A part of the clones is gone; compared with another copy, unresolved V genes explain less than half, and the rest is unexplained. The sample table shows more than 65,000 clones, and approximately 96% are seen once. Together, the top ten hold roughly 0.35% of the sample.

The rearrangement joined TRBV11-3 to TRBJ2-1, with TRBD2 identical over 12 junction bases. Sequenced sample: T cells isolated from PBMCs. The receptor was derived from a human donor in good health. Here the CDR3 is given as CASSLLAGGWYEQFF. The nucleotide sequence is given as TGTGCCAGCAGCTTACTAGCGGGAGGGTGGTATGAGCAGTTCTTC.